The next 19 T cell receptor beta chains were all read from a single sample in a study of shared clonotypes between healthy human individuals. Data came from immunoSEQ multiplex PCR; TCRdb stores just in-frame clones and leaves some out. The repertoire consists of around 600,000 clones, with 95% to 98% occurring once and the leading ten covering less than 0.065%. Input material: naive CD4+ T cells sorted from blood. The sample's subset: CD45RA+ positively selected. The origin of the receptors is a woman younger than 45 in good health.

The chain joins TRBV2 to TRBJ2-7, with TRBD1 identical over 12 bases. CDR1 and CDR2 from the germline V gene are SNHLY and FYNNEI. This CDR3 contains 13 residues. Trimming at V came to 8 bases and at J to 5 bases, leaving 4 bases not matched to a gene. The chain's CDR3 is CASRGQGANEQYF. CDR3 bases: TGTGCCAGCCGGGGACAGGGGGCGAACGAGCAGTACTTC.

In DNA, the CDR3 is TGTGCCAGCTCACCACCGGACAGGGCCAACACCGGGGAGCTGTTTTTT. Encoded protein: CASSPPDRANTGELFF. V gene TRBV18 combines with J gene TRBJ2-2; 8 positions match TRBD1. The germline V gene encodes CDR1 KGHSH and CDR2 LQKENI. This CDR3 comprises 16 residues. Trimming cost V 0 bases and J 2 bases; bases outside gene matches: 2.

This chain connects TRBV5-1 to TRBJ1-1; D is perhaps TRBD1 (6 bases). The CDR3 consists of 15 residues. Deletions cut 3 bases from V and 4 bases from J, with 16 bases between. Germline lookup yields CDR1 SGHRS and CDR2 YFSETQ. CDR3 in amino acids: CASSSTGTSGTEAFF. Here the CDR3 DNA reads TGCGCCAGCAGCTCGACCGGGACATCGGGCACTGAAGCTTTCTTT.

The chain couples TRBV11-3 to TRBJ2-2; TRBD2 matches at 8 bases. The CDR3 is 18 residues long. V lost 0 bases and J lost 3; bases outside the gene matches: 9. From germline, CDR1 is SGHNT and CDR2 YENEEA. The chain's CDR3 is CASSLDSFGGADTGELFF. The CDR3 DNA is TGTGCCAGCAGCTTAGATTCCTTCGGGGGGGCCGACACCGGGGAGCTGTTTTTT.

J is TRBJ2-7 and V is TRBV4-2; 7 nucleotides agree with TRBD1. Germline CDR1 LGHNA, CDR2 YNFKEQ. The CDR3 spans 15 residues. After removal of 0 bases from V and 6 bases from J, the junction contained 8 bases not matched to a gene. The CDR3 region is CASSQEGTATREQYF. The CDR3 DNA sequence: TGTGCCAGCAGCCAAGAGGGGACAGCGACGCGCGAGCAGTACTTC.

DNA of the CDR3: TGTGCCAGCAGCTTACTGGGCGGGAGCCGGGCAGATACGCAGTATTTT. Translation gives CASSLLGGSRADTQYF. This chain uses TRBV7-2 with TRBJ2-3; 7 nucleotides line up with TRBD2. This CDR3 region has 16 residues. Losses at the gene ends were 2 bases for V and 4 bases for J; bases not matched to a gene: 9. From germline, CDR1 is SGHTA and CDR2 FQGNSA.

This chain uses TRBV10-3 with TRBJ2-1; 13 nucleotides agree with TRBD2. The CDR3 consists of 15 residues. Germline trimming cut 4 bases from V and 11 bases from J; bases unmatched to any gene: 8. Germline values: CDR1 ENHRY, CDR2 SYGVKD. The CDR3 loop is CAISGTGTSGTKQFF. The DNA for the CDR3 is TGTGCCATCAGTGGGACCGGGACTAGCGGGACGAAGCAGTTCTTC.

The rearrangement uses TRBV15 and TRBJ2-1; TRBD1 matches 8 bases. V trimming: 5 bases; J trimming: 7 bases; junction bases outside the gene matches: 10. CDR3 length equals 15 residues. CDR1 and CDR2 (germline): LNHNV, YYDKDF (reference sequence). For the CDR3, the DNA is TGTGCCACCAGCGAGGGAAGGACAGGGTGGAATGAGCAGTTCTTC. It is translated as CATSEGRTGWNEQFF.

In this sample, this clone turned up a few times. This rearrangement joins TRBV28 to TRBJ1-2; 8 nucleotides match TRBD1. The ends lost 6 bases at V and 5 bases at J; junction bases unmatched: 5. Per the germline V gene, CDR1 is MDHEN and CDR2 is SYDVKM. CDR3 size: 13 residues. CDR3 region: CASRPQGAYGYTF. CDR3 coding DNA: TGTGCCAGCAGACCCCAGGGGGCGTATGGCTACACCTTC.

This rearrangement joins TRBV23-1 to TRBJ1-5, with unresolved D. TRBV23-1 is designated an ORF whose function remains uncertain. The V and J ends lost 9 bases and 0 bases respectively, with 18 bases between them. This CDR3 contains 16 residues. The CDR3: CASPLGRPYSNQPQHF. The CDR3 DNA is TGCGCCAGTCCGTTGGGTAGGCCATATAGCAATCAGCCCCAGCATTTT.

The gene calls are TRBV11-2 and TRBJ2-1; 9 bases are shared with TRBD1. J gave up 5 bases and V 5 bases, and 10 bases lay outside the gene matches. Germline V gene lookup returns CDR1 SGHAT and CDR2 FQNNGV. The CDR3 spans 16 residues. The CDR3 spells CASSQRQGVPNNEQFF. The DNA for the CDR3 is TGTGCCAGCAGCCAGAGACAGGGGGTCCCGAACAATGAGCAGTTCTTC.

The genes are TRBV28 and TRBJ2-2; D might be TRBD1 (6 bases). This CDR3 has 13 residues. CDR1 and CDR2 from the germline V gene are MDHEN and SYDVKM. Trimming left V 2 bases short and J 12 bases short, with 13 bases between. The CDR3, as DNA: TGTGCCAGCAGTTTAGATTACAGGGCGCAGCTGTTTTTT. Translated: CASSLDYRAQLFF.

This rearrangement joins TRBV6-1 to TRBJ2-7; 10 bases are a match to TRBD1. With V trimmed by 4 bases and J by 5 bases, 5 bases remained unmatched. The CDR3 has 14 residues. Germline V lookup: CDR1 MNHNS, CDR2 SASEGT. CDR3 region: CASSGGQGSNEQYF. The CDR3 DNA is TGTGCCAGCAGTGGGGGACAGGGGTCTAACGAGCAGTACTTC.

V usage is TRBV7-7 and J usage is TRBJ2-3, with D possibly being TRBD1 (6 bases). CDR1 SSHAT and CDR2 FNYEAQ come from the germline V gene (reference sequence). Trimming removed 5 bases from V and 1 base from J, with 16 bases in between. This CDR3 is 16 amino acids long. DNA for the CDR3: TGTGCCAGCAGCCCTGGACTGGCAGGGGGCACAGATACGCAGTATTTT. It codes for CASSPGLAGGTDTQYF.

This chain joins TRBV28 and TRBJ1-1, with D possibly being TRBD1 (5 bases). The CDR3 spans 14 residues. Trimming shortened V by 9 bases and J by 5 bases, and 19 bases separated the two germline ends. Germline lookup yields CDR1 MDHEN and CDR2 SYDVKM. CDR3 in DNA: TGTGCCAGTGTGGCTTCGGGGCCGAGGACTGAAGCTTTCTTT. Protein product: CASVASGPRTEAFF.

This chain links TRBV2 with TRBJ1-6; maybe TRBD1 (6 bases). Germline V lookup: CDR1 SNHLY, CDR2 FYNNEI. The CDR3 has 14 amino acids. V shed 1 base and J shed 7 bases, with 8 bases lying between them. The CDR3 DNA follows: TGTGCCAGCAGTGAAGGGACAGCAAATTCACCCCTCCACTTT. It is translated as CASSEGTANSPLHF. The whole variable domain, remainder taken from reference TRBV2 and TRBJ1-6, is EPEVTQTPSHQVTQMGQEVILRCVPISNHLYFYWYRQILGQKVEFLVSFYNNEISEKSEIFDDQFSVERPDGSNFTLKIRSTKLEDSAMYFCASSEGTANSPLHFGNGTRLTVT.

The chain uses TRBV5-1 and TRBJ2-1; a possible D gene is TRBD2 (6 bases). Germline V lookup: CDR1 SGHRS, CDR2 YFSETQ. The V end was cut by 4 bases, the J end by 10 bases, with 18 bases between. The CDR3 is 14 amino acids. The CDR3, as DNA: TGCGCCAGCAGCCCGGCCGGGAGAGTCGAGGAGCAGTTCTTC. This translates into CASSPAGRVEEQFF.

The chain uses TRBV6-6 and TRBJ2-7; D not certain. The CDR3 has 16 amino acids. The ends were cut back, 0 bases at V and 0 bases at J, with 12 bases in the middle. Germline CDR1 and CDR2: MNHNY and SVGAGI (reference sequence). CDR3 nucleotide sequence: TGTGCCAGCAGTTACTCCGCCATCGAGAGCTCCTACGAGCAGTACTTC. Translating it yields CASSYSAIESSYEQYF.

This rearrangement joins TRBV11-2 to TRBJ1-2; TRBD1 matches 10 bases. This CDR3 contains 14 residues. Germline CDR1 and CDR2: SGHAT and FQNNGV. The trim removed 4 bases at V and 3 bases at J, leaving 2 bases unmatched. CDR3 sequence: CASSSDRGDYGYTF. As DNA, the CDR3 is TGTGCCAGCAGCTCGGACAGGGGGGACTATGGCTACACCTTC.